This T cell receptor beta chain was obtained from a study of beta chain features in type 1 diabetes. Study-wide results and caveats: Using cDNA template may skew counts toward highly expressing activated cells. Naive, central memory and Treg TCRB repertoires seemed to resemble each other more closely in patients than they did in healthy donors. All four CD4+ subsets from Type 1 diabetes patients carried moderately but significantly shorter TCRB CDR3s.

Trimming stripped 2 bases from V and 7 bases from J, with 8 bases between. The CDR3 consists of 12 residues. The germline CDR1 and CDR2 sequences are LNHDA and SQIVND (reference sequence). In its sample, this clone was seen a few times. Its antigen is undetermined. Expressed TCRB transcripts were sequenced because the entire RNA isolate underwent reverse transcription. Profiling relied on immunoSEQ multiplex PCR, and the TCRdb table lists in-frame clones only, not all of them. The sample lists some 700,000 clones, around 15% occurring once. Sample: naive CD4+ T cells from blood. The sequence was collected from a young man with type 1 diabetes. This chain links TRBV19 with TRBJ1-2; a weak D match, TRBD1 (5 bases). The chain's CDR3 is CASSIRDRGYTF. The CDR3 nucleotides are TGTGCCAGTAGTATAAGGGACCGTGGCTACACCTTC.